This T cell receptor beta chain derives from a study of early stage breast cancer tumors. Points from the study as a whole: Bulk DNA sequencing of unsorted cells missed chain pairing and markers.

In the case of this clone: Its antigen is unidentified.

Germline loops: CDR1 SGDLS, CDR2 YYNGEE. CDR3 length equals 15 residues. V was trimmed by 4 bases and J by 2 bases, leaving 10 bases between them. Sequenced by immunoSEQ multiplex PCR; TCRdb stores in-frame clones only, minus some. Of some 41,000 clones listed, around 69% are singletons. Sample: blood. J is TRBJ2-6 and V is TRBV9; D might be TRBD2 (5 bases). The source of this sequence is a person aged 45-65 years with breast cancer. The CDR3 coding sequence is TGTGCCAGCAGCCCCCTCGGGGCTGGGGCCAACGTCCTGACTTTC. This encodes CASSPLGAGANVLTF.